This T cell receptor (beta chain) was sequenced for a study of beta chain features in type 1 diabetes (dated by TCRdb to the late 2010s). As for the study more broadly: No differences in mean age, gender distribution, total cell number or subset yield were found between patients and healthy donors. Regulatory and stem cell-like memory subsets were obtained from only 8 patients and about 8 healthy donors, while naive and central memory subsets were obtained from all 28 donors. A total of 90 million to 120 million sorted cells were examined across all samples, and a strong correlation was observed between cell number per subset and RNA yield. In the study, recently diagnosed type 1 diabetes patients and matched healthy donors were compared on the TCRB repertoires of their sorted circulating CD4+ T cell subsets.

Overall study results and their limits: Only small numbers of individuals were included in the HLA sub-analyses, which left unresolved whether HLA type had any influence on TCRB rearrangement. Patients with type 1 diabetes made fewer insertions and deleted more nucleotides at VDJ recombination sites, implying thymic rearrangement abnormalities. Type 1 diabetes patients showed a moderate but significant shortening of TCRB CDR3 length in all four CD4+ subsets. Shorter templates might be favored by PCR, yet because patient and control samples were amplified and corrected together, any such skew would affect both groups equally. Sequencing cDNA rather than genomic DNA could over-represent highly expressing activated cells, although activation and CD3 levels did not differ between groups. Naive, central memory and regulatory TCRB repertoires appeared to be more similar among patients than among healthy donors.

The High Capacity cDNA Reverse Transcription Kit was used to reverse transcribe all of the isolated RNA, meaning that expressed TCRB transcripts were what got sequenced. Deep immunoSEQ sequencing was applied to naive, central memory and regulatory T cell samples, giving an average of approximately 4 million total reads per sample. Sorted cells were lysed in RLT buffer, and RNA was extracted using DNase-treated RNeasy Micro or Mini kits according to cell number. Each cell subset was processed on its own to prevent cross-contamination, while patient and healthy donor samples were processed together. TCRB sequences were amplified from cDNA with the immunoSEQ multiplex PCR, producing 87-bp fragments spanning the CDR3 region. The amplicons were sequenced using the Illumina HiSeq platform. From the authors' description of their analysis: Synthetic template baselines were used to correct PCR bias computationally, reads within Hamming distance 2 were collapsed together, and singletons that could not be merged were discarded. By aligning reads against IMGT, V, D and J genes, CDR3 length, and insertions or deletions at six rearrangement sites were assigned. Within each subset, clonotype counts were normalized to sorted cell number, and only after that were true diversity and Gini coefficients computed with the tcR R package. Repertoire sharing was quantified using the overlap coefficient calculated on TCRB nucleotide sequences. As a proxy for the pre-selection repertoire, out-of-frame TCRB sequences from naive cells were analyzed. The table comes from immuneACCESS by way of TCRdb, which keeps in-frame sequences with V and J called. Part of the clones is missing from these tables; in studies checked, under half for an unresolved V gene and the rest for unknown reasons. V and J calls and clone size are copied from that table; D and trimming were computed from the DNA. A total of 200,000 to 250,000 clones appear in this sample, over 11% of them only once. About 0.02% of the sample comes from the top ten.

Each donor gave one peripheral blood draw, about 100 mL on average, collected into heparinised tubes. A BD FACSAria II and a panel including CD45RO, CCR7, CD25, CD127, CD95 and CD27 were used to sort naive, central memory, regulatory and stem cell-like memory CD4+ T cells. A purity above 98% was achieved for all sorted populations. PBMCs were separated immediately by Lymphoprep density gradient centrifugation and were stained directly, without being cultured. So that batch effects would be minimized, each experiment stained and sorted samples in pairs, pairing one healthy donor with one patient. This clone was observed a handful of times. Its antigen is unknown. No much larger clone is present one base from it, and per-base qualities are unavailable. Sequencing was carried out using naive CD4+ T cells from blood. The sample's cell subset or site label is to be understood as: true naive CD4+ T cells. The clonotype comes from a man younger than 40 with type 1 diabetes.

The nucleotide sequence reads TGTGCCAGTAGTAAGGGAGGACCAGGGAACTATGGCTACACCTTC. This yields the protein CASSKGGPGNYGYTF. The V and J genes are TRBV19 and TRBJ1-2; D gene: possibly TRBD1, on 5 matching bases. CDR1 LNHDA and CDR2 SQIVND were looked up in the germline V gene (reference sequence). The junction shows trimming of 4 bases on V and 2 bases on J, plus 14 bases between the germline ends. The CDR3, from cysteine to phenylalanine, totals 15 residues. The CDR3 DNA has 45 bases and is translated from base 1.